The next 19 T cell receptor beta chains were all read from a single sample in a study of Ad26.COV2.S vaccination and SARS-CoV-2 variants. The assay was immunoSEQ multiplex PCR, and TCRdb's table has in-frame clones only and misses some. This table holds about 400,000 clones, around 89% found once. Treatment of the sample: roughly 19 received Ad26.COV2.S at low or high dose, single or two shots; about 5 received placebo; per-sample allocation not given. Material that was analyzed had been drawn on day 63 after the first vaccine or placebo injection. Sequencing was performed on peripheral blood, taken in a trial of Ad26.COV2.S vaccine versus placebo. The origin of the receptors is a person between 18 and 65 years old who received the Ad26.COV2.S COVID-19 vaccine or a placebo.

J is TRBJ2-7 and V is TRBV5-4; D not certain. From germline, CDR1 is SGHNT and CDR2 YYREEE (reference sequence). This CDR3 contains 12 residues. V was trimmed by 3 bases and J by 4 bases, leaving 8 bases between them. CDR3 sequence (DNA): TGTGCCAGCAGCTCCAATCATTACGAGCAGTACTTC. Protein: CASSSNHYEQYF. Looking up the rest from reference TRBV5-4 and TRBJ2-7 gives the full variable domain: ETGVTQSPTHLIKTRGQQVTLRCSSQSGHNTVSWYQQALGQGPQFIFQYYREEENGRGNFPPRFSGLQFPNYSSELNVNALELDDSALYLCASSSNHYEQYFGPGTRLTVT.

The CDR3 sequence is CASSYSLPSYTF. Here the CDR3 DNA reads TGTGCCAGCAGTTACTCCCTGCCGAGCTACACCTTC. V gene TRBV6-2 or TRBV6-3 combines with J gene TRBJ1-2; D not certain. The CDR3 consists of 12 residues. V lost 0 bases, J lost 9 bases, and 8 bases lay in between. Germline CDR1 reads MNHEY; CDR2 reads SVGEGT.

The chain couples TRBV6-5 to TRBJ2-5, with TRBD1 identical over 8 bases. CDR3 length equals 14 residues. V gave up 6 bases and J gave up 1 base; unmatched junction bases: 4. The germline V gene encodes CDR1 MNHEY and CDR2 SVGAGI. CDR3 protein: CASRTGQVQETQYF. CDR3 nucleotides: TGTGCCAGCAGGACGGGACAGGTCCAAGAGACCCAGTACTTC.

This clone appeared once. V usage is TRBV7-6 and J usage is TRBJ2-2; 10 bases line up with TRBD1. CDR3 length: 17 amino acids. The V and J ends lost 5 bases and 6 bases, in that order; junction bases with no gene match: 12. Germline CDR1 SGHVS, CDR2 FNYEAQ. CDR3 loop: CASSQPPGQGLPGELFF. DNA for the CDR3: TGTGCCAGCAGCCAACCTCCGGGACAGGGGTTACCCGGGGAGCTGTTTTTT. Full variable domain (rest looked up from reference TRBV7-6 and TRBJ2-2): GAGVSQSPRYKVTKRGQDVALRCDPISGHVSLYWYRQALGQGPEFLTYFNYEAQQDKSGLPNDRFSAERPEGSISTLTIQRTEQRDSAMYRCASSQPPGQGLPGELFFGEGSRLTVL.

The chain carries TRBV29-1 and TRBJ2-1; 10 bases map to TRBD1. Unmatched junction bases numbered 0, after V lost 6 bases and J lost 7 bases. The CDR3 length is 11 residues. Germline CDR1 SQVTM, CDR2 ANQGSEA. The CDR3 region is CSVDRGNEQFF. As DNA, the CDR3 is TGCAGCGTGGACAGGGGGAATGAGCAGTTCTTC.

This clone was detected once. V is TRBV2 and J is TRBJ2-1, with 8 bases matching TRBD2. The CDR3 has 17 residues. Germline loops: CDR1 SNHLY, CDR2 FYNNEI. Germline trimming cut 6 bases from V and 7 bases from J; bases unmatched to any gene: 17. The CDR3 here is CASSYSTTGPGGNEQFF. CDR3 bases: TGTGCCAGCAGCTACTCTACTACAGGCCCGGGGGGGAATGAGCAGTTCTTC.

V and J are TRBV10-3 and TRBJ2-7, with D possibly being TRBD2 (7 bases). Per the germline V gene, CDR1 is ENHRY and CDR2 is SYGVKD. Trimming removed 0 bases from V and 4 bases from J, with 13 bases in between. The length of the CDR3 is 15 residues. The CDR3 spells CAISESAGTKYEQYF. CDR3 DNA sequence: TGTGCCATCAGTGAGTCAGCGGGGACAAAATACGAGCAGTACTTC.

The chain couples TRBV6-5 to TRBJ2-5, with 9 bases that match TRBD1. Looked up from germline, CDR1 is MNHEY and CDR2 is SVGAGI. V was pared by 6 bases and J by 4 bases, with 6 bases of the junction left unmatched. There are 14 residues in the CDR3. CDR3 protein: CASRRDRAGETQYF. The CDR3 bases are TGTGCCAGCAGACGGGACAGGGCCGGAGAGACCCAGTACTTC.

CDR3 loop: CASSPGQGWQPQHF. As DNA, the CDR3 is TGTGCCAGCAGTCCTGGACAGGGCTGGCAGCCCCAGCATTTT. This chain links TRBV28 with TRBJ1-5; 8 bases are shared with TRBD1. V lost 5 bases to trimming and J lost 7 bases; unmatched junction nucleotides: 7. CDR1 and CDR2 from the germline V gene are MDHEN and SYDVKM. This CDR3 region has 14 residues.

V and J are TRBV9 and TRBJ2-7; D is unresolved. This CDR3 is 14 amino acids long. Germline loops: CDR1 SGDLS, CDR2 YYNGEE. Trimming removed 0 bases from V and 6 bases from J, with 13 bases in between. In DNA form, the CDR3 reads TGTGCCAGCAGCGTAGCACCCTCGGCAGTCGAGCAGTACTTC. This codes for CASSVAPSAVEQYF.

This chain connects TRBV7-9 to TRBJ1-4; TRBD1 matches 9 bases. With V trimmed by 5 bases and J by 3 bases, 1 base remained unmatched. There are 14 residues in the CDR3. Germline CDR1 is SEHNR and CDR2 is FQNEAQ (reference sequence). The CDR3, as DNA: TGTGCCAGCAGCCGGACAGGGGCTAATGAAAAACTGTTTTTT. Its translation is CASSRTGANEKLFF.

This chain joins TRBV27 and TRBJ1-6; TRBD1 aligns across 11 bases. The germline CDR1 and CDR2 sequences are MNHEY and SMNVEV (reference sequence). This CDR3 has 15 residues. The V and J ends lost 2 bases and 10 bases, in that order; junction bases with no gene match: 4. CDR3 in DNA: TGTGCCAGCAGTTTACTCGGGACAGGGGGATCACCCCTCCACTTT. Its translation is CASSLLGTGGSPLHF.

The V gene is TRBV5-4, the J gene TRBJ2-1; no clear D gene. V was trimmed by 3 bases and J by 10 bases, leaving 11 bases between them. CDR3 size: 12 residues. Germline loops: CDR1 SGHNT, CDR2 YYREEE (reference sequence). CDR3 amino acids: CASSSASGEQFF. In DNA, the CDR3 is TGTGCCAGCAGCTCGGCCTCAGGAGAGCAGTTCTTC.

This chain uses TRBV19 with TRBJ2-7; tentatively, D is TRBD1 or TRBD2 (5 bases each). V lost 1 base and J lost 3, with 19 bases in between. The germline gives CDR1 LNHDA, CDR2 SQIVND (reference sequence). The CDR3 is 17 amino acids. This chain's CDR3 is CASSIGFVGTGYYEQYF. Written as DNA, the CDR3 is TGTGCCAGTAGTATAGGGTTCGTAGGGACGGGGTACTACGAGCAGTACTTC.

The chain carries TRBV30 and TRBJ1-3; weak D call: TRBD1 (6 bases). The CDR3 sequence is 12 residues long. Trimming shortened V by 0 bases and J by 9 bases, and 9 bases separated the two germline ends. Germline lookup yields CDR1 GTSNPN and CDR2 SVGIG (reference sequence). For the CDR3, the DNA is TGTGCCTGGAGTGTACCCAGGGGCACCATATATTTT. Amino acids: CAWSVPRGTIYF.

The genes are TRBV9 and TRBJ1-1; maybe TRBD1 (5 bases). V shed 0 bases and J shed 1 base, with 10 bases lying between them. CDR3 length equals 15 residues. In germline, CDR1 is SGDLS, CDR2 YYNGEE. The CDR3 spells CASSVGVGANTEAFF. CDR3 in DNA: TGTGCCAGCAGCGTAGGCGTAGGGGCGAACACTGAAGCTTTCTTT.

Regarding this clone: Other nucleotide sequences in the sample specify the same CDR3. V and J are TRBV5-1 and TRBJ2-5; no clear D. V dropped 0 bases and J dropped 2 bases, with 5 bases sitting between them. The CDR3 is 13 residues long. CDR1 and CDR2 from the germline V gene are SGHRS and YFSETQ. The CDR3 is CASSLGRQETQYF. The CDR3 DNA is TGCGCCAGCAGCTTGGGGAGACAAGAGACCCAGTACTTC.

The rearrangement uses TRBV10-3 and TRBJ2-5; 9 bases are shared with TRBD2. Germline loops: CDR1 ENHRY, CDR2 SYGVKD. V dropped 3 bases and J dropped 4; count of bases not matched to a gene: 6. There are 15 residues in the CDR3. CDR3 DNA sequence: TGTGCCATCAGTGACGCGGGAGGGCCGCCAGAGACCCAGTACTTC. Translated: CAISDAGGPPETQYF.

CDR3: CASSSQGAGNTIYF. The CDR3 bases are TGTGCCAGCAGCTCACAGGGGGCTGGAAACACCATATATTTT. This chain joins TRBV11-2 and TRBJ1-3, with 8 nucleotides matching TRBD1. Looked up from germline, CDR1 is SGHAT and CDR2 is FQNNGV. This CDR3 spans 14 amino acids. Losses at the gene ends were 4 bases for V and 2 bases for J; bases not matched to a gene: 1.